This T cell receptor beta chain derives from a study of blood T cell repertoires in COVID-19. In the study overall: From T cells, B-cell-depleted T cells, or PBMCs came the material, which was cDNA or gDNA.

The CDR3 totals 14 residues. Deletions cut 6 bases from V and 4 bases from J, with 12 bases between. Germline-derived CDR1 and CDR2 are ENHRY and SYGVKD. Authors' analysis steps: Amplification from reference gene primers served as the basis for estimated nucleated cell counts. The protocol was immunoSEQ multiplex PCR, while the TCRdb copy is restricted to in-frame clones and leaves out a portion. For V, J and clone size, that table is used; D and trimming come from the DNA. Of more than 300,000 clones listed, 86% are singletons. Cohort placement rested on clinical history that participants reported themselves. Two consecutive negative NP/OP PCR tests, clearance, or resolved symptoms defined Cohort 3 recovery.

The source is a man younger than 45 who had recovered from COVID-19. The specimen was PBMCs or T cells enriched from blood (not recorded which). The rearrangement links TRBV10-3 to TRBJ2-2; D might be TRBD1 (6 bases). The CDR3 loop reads CAIRPGQRTGELFF. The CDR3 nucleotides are TGTGCCATCAGGCCGGGACAACGCACCGGGGAGCTGTTTTTT.